The source of this T cell receptor beta chain is a study of T cell changes during pregnancy in multiple sclerosis (dated by TCRdb to the late 2010s). In the study overall: In women with multiple sclerosis, the researchers looked at how the T cell repertoire shifted as pregnancy progressed.

V is trimmed back by 10 bases and J by 2 bases, and the junction contains 8 bases that no gene match accounts for. Its CDR3 holds 14 amino acids, cysteine through phenylalanine. Here the CDR3 DNA is all that survives: 42 bases in frame from base 1. The germline V gene (reference sequence) yields LNHDA for CDR1 and SQIVND for CDR2. Library creation used the immunoSEQ multiplex PCR assay. Imported from immuneACCESS, the table was reduced by TCRdb to in-frame sequences with V and J called. These copies leave out some clones; in studies compared against another copy, an unresolved V gene accounts for under half, and the cause of the remainder is not known. This sample lists about 62,000 clones; around 93% were detected once. The ten largest clones represent around 3% of the sample. In the case of this clone: The antigen this receptor binds is unknown. Base qualities are not recorded, but no much larger clone differs from it by a single base.

This sample comprised CD8+ T cells from peripheral blood mononuclear cells, obtained in the second trimester of pregnancy. The origin of this receptor is a female donor with multiple sclerosis, enrolled in a pregnancy study. Rearrangement joined TRBV19 to TRBJ2-1; 7 bases in the middle match TRBD2. The CDR3 reads CATCLGGPYNEQFF. In nucleotide form, the sequence is TGTGCCACCTGCTTGGGAGGGCCCTACAATGAGCAGTTCTTC.